The rows below give T cell receptor beta chains drawn from one sample of a study of identical twins. TCRdb re-derived calls from the 5' RACE reads in MiXCR, one entry per CDR3 protein. The repertoire holds 350,000 to 450,000 distinct CDR3 sequences, with around a sixth as singletons. Sequenced sample: naive T cells sorted from blood. These receptors all come from a man aged 50 to 60 in good health. Both conserved end residues are part of each CDR3. The order of the fields is J gene, D gene, clone size, V gene, CDR3 protein, CDR3 DNA. A D gene is named only where the DNA matches it firmly. Where a row states a size, it is once, few, many or the class of an expanded clone; other rows omit it.

TRBJ2-7 . many TRBV29-1 CSVEEGRYEQYF TGCAGCGTTGAAGAGGGGCGGTACGAGCAGTACTTC
TRBJ2-2 . few TRBV4-2 CASSQVTGWNTGELFF TGTGCCAGCAGCCAAGTTACAGGGTGGAACACCGGGGAGCTGTTTTTT
TRBJ2-3 TRBD1 many TRBV7-6 CASSLSMGQSQYF TGTGCCAGCAGCTTAAGTATGGGACAGTCGCAGTATTTT
TRBJ2-1 TRBD1 . TRBV20-1 CSASTGTGPYNEQFF TGCAGTGCTAGCACTGGGACAGGGCCCTACAATGAGCAGTTCTTC
TRBJ1-5 TRBD1 few TRBV6-1 CASSRNFPGQMNQPQHF TGTGCCAGCAGTCGAAACTTTCCGGGACAGATGAATCAGCCCCAGCATTTT
TRBJ2-7 . . TRBV15 CATSRAWDLTSYEQYF TGTGCCACCAGCAGAGCCTGGGACTTGACCTCCTACGAGCAGTACTTC
TRBJ2-5 TRBD1 few TRBV18 CASSPLKRQGVQETQYF TGTGCCAGCTCACCACTCAAGCGACAGGGGGTCCAAGAGACCCAGTACTTC
TRBJ1-1 . few TRBV12-3/TRBV12-4 CASSLDGRTEAFF TGTGCCAGCAGTTTAGACGGGCGCACTGAAGCTTTCTTT
TRBJ2-7 . . TRBV6-1 CASSDGRVDSYEQYF TGTGCCAGCAGTGATGGACGGGTGGACTCCTACGAGCAGTACTTC
TRBJ2-5 . few TRBV20-1 CSAIPGRTFGTQYF TGCAGTGCGATTCCGGGACGGACCTTCGGGACCCAGTACTTC
TRBJ1-1 . . TRBV7-2 CASSLDALTEAFF TGTGCCAGCAGCTTAGACGCGTTGACTGAAGCTTTCTTT
TRBJ1-1 . many TRBV7-7 CASSLDRGSEAFF TGTGCTAGCAGCTTGGACAGAGGTTCTGAAGCTTTCTTT
TRBJ2-7 . . TRBV7-6 CASSLQSQGYEQYF TGTGCCAGCAGCCTCCAATCACAGGGCTACGAGCAGTACTTC
TRBJ1-2 . . TRBV4-1 CASSQGPGDNYGYTF TGCGCCAGCAGCCAAGGTCCAGGGGATAACTATGGCTACACCTTC
TRBJ2-7 . . TRBV20-1 CSARGTAEYEQYF TGCAGTGCTAGAGGGACAGCGGAGTACGAGCAGTACTTC
TRBJ2-2 TRBD2 many TRBV28 CASSFLVKRSLKLAGNTGELFF TGTGCCAGCAGTTTTCTAGTAAAACGGAGTCTTAAACTAGCGGGGAACACCGGGGAGCTGTTTTTT
TRBJ2-1 TRBD2 few TRBV20-1 CSARGGASGSDEQFF TGCAGTGCTAGAGGGGGGGCTAGCGGGTCGGATGAGCAGTTCTTC
TRBJ2-7 . . TRBV29-1 CSVVRSGFLHEQYF TGCAGCGTTGTGAGGTCAGGGTTCCTACACGAGCAGTACTTC
TRBJ2-5 TRBD2 . TRBV7-2 CASSLAAGVETQYF TGTGCCAGCAGCTTAGCCGCGGGGGTAGAGACCCAGTACTTC
TRBJ1-4 TRBD1 few TRBV4-2 CASSPGQHNEKLFF TGTGCCAGCAGCCCGGGACAGCATAATGAAAAACTGTTTTTT